The subject of this entry is one TCR beta chain. The antigen this receptor binds is unknown. Base quality data are lacking; no much larger clone is found one base away. The germline V gene (reference sequence) sets CDR1 to MNHNY and CDR2 to SVGAGI. V is shortened by 6 bases, J by 0 bases, and the region joining them spans 8 bases. There are 13 amino acids in the CDR3, from cysteine to phenylalanine inclusive. The CDR3 DNA has 39 bases and is translated from base 1. The entry originates in a study of tumor and adjacent non-tumor tissue in lung cancer (dated by TCRdb to the late 2010s). Notes on the research overall: Of the cohort, roughly 12 patients had adenocarcinoma, 2 had squamous cell carcinoma and 1 had small cell lung cancer. The 15 or so patients were aged roughly 30 to 80 years, included ten or so men and 5 women, and had TNM stage I to III disease. Bulk TCRbeta repertoires were compared between lung tumor tissue and matched distant non-tumor lung tissue obtained from about 16 lung cancer patients. In total, sequencing yielded over 95 million productive TCRbeta reads, which works out to an average of approximately 4.2 million reads per sample. TCRbeta CDR3 sequencing was performed on about 30 paired specimens, with one tumor sample and one normal lung sample collected per patient.

The investigation overall reported the following: Only roughly 16 patients were in the cohort, and the authors stated that larger samples and more detailed clinical data are needed. TCR diversity was significantly higher in younger patients, and higher tumor TCR diversity was associated with shorter overall and disease-free survival. The sequencing platform is not named in the methods, and unique molecular identifiers are not mentioned. A significantly larger cumulative share of the repertoire was made up by the top 100 clones in normal lung than in tumor tissue. Tumor tissue showed significantly higher TCR diversity (inverse Simpson) than normal lung tissue, at roughly 390 vs 170 (P = 0.0075, Mann-Whitney U test). Because peripheral blood was not sequenced, the blood TCRbeta repertoires of the lung cancer patients in the study went unexamined.

RNA was extracted from bulk unsorted tissue and checked for quality with a NanoDrop ND-1000 and an Agilent 2100. For the normal lung samples, distant non-tumor tissue was collected more than 3 cm away from the tumor edge. Donors were newly diagnosed lung cancer patients admitted for thoracic surgery in China between August and November 2014, without prior chemotherapy. Patients who had received previous radiotherapy or chemotherapy, or who had another concurrent cancer, were excluded from the study. Pieces of surgical tissue measuring about 1-2.1 cm3 were kept in RNAlater solution and stored at -80 degrees C until use. Library preparation was by multiplex PCR. Reads for this sample came from an Illumina HiSeq 2500. TCRbeta libraries were built by three rounds of nested PCR using primers (Table S4), following protocols modified from ARM-PCR. Before sequencing, PCR products of 200-500 bp were cut from the gel and purified using the QIAquick gel extraction kit. For the original study's pipeline: Reads were cleaned using Trimmomatic, were merged into complete CDR3 sequences using FLASH, and were assigned to V(D)J germline segments using MiTCR. VDJtools was used to compute clonal diversity as the inverse Simpson's index. A read counted as productive if the sequence was in-frame and lacked a premature stop codon. TCRdb reran the public reads through fastp at Q25 and MiXCR, keeping productive beta chains. Under each unique CDR3 protein, matching rows form one entry showing the most common genes and DNA. The V and J calls and clone size are TCRdb's, not the authors'. In this sample the table shows roughly 70,000 distinct CDR3 sequences, roughly 75% of which occur a single time. The ten top clones hold around 30% of the sample.

The sequence is built from TRBV6-6 and TRBJ2-5; the D gene lacks a confident call. The source of this sequence is a woman aged 50 to 60 with non-small cell lung cancer. Sequenced input: distant non-tumor lung tissue. The sequenced DNA is TGTGCCAGCAGGCGGCAGGACCAAGAGACCCAGTACTTC. It translates as CASRRQDQETQYF.